A selection of T cell receptor beta chains follows, all from one sample in a study of T cells after yellow fever vaccination. TCRdb re-derived calls from the 5' RACE reads in MiXCR, one entry per CDR3 protein. The sample consists of some 420,000 distinct CDR3 sequences, 18% of them appearing once. The sequencing used PBMCs, collected before the yellow fever booster vaccination. These TCRs come from a man between 18 and 29 years old who received the YFV17D yellow fever vaccine. The CDR3 runs from the conserved cysteine through the conserved F or W. D genes are given only for firm matches. The size field is filled for only some rows; it gives once, few, many or a size class.

cdr3_aa: CASSQVKAGETQYF; cdr3_nt: TGCGCCAGCAGCCAAGTTAAGGCGGGGGAGACCCAGTACTTC; v_call: TRBV4-1; cdr3_length: 14; d_call: NA; j_call: TRBJ2-5; clone_size: few
cdr3_aa: CASSPLGSLVAEAFF; cdr3_nt: TGTGCCAGCTCACCACTGGGGAGCTTGGTCGCTGAAGCTTTCTTT; v_call: TRBV18; cdr3_length: 15; d_call: NA; j_call: TRBJ1-1; clone_size: NA
cdr3_aa: CAISEWEGRWNTEAFF; cdr3_nt: TGTGCCATCAGTGAATGGGAAGGGAGATGGAACACTGAAGCTTTCTTT; v_call: TRBV10-3; cdr3_length: 16; d_call: NA; j_call: TRBJ1-1; clone_size: NA
cdr3_aa: CASSAESSGNTIYF; cdr3_nt: TGTGCCAGCAGCGCCGAAAGCTCTGGAAACACCATATATTTT; v_call: TRBV9; cdr3_length: 14; d_call: NA; j_call: TRBJ1-3; clone_size: NA
cdr3_aa: CASSPGGQKTQYF; cdr3_nt: TGTGCCAGCAGCCCCGGGGGGCAGAAGACCCAGTACTTC; v_call: TRBV7-3; cdr3_length: 13; d_call: NA; j_call: TRBJ2-5; clone_size: few
cdr3_aa: CASSQVSLRQAQGQYF; cdr3_nt: TGTGCCAGCAGCCAAGTTTCACTTCGACAGGCCCAGGGGCAGTATTTT; v_call: TRBV3-1; cdr3_length: 16; d_call: NA; j_call: TRBJ2-3; clone_size: many
cdr3_aa: CASNRPGANTEAFF; cdr3_nt: TGCGCCAGCAACCGTCCGGGTGCGAACACTGAAGCTTTCTTT; v_call: TRBV4-1; cdr3_length: 14; d_call: NA; j_call: TRBJ1-1; clone_size: few
cdr3_aa: CASSQSQGMNTEAFF; cdr3_nt: TGTGCCAGCAGTCAATCACAGGGGATGAACACTGAAGCTTTCTTT; v_call: TRBV6-5; cdr3_length: 15; d_call: TRBD1; j_call: TRBJ1-1; clone_size: NA
cdr3_aa: CSAWDGENTEAFF; cdr3_nt: TGCAGTGCGTGGGACGGGGAGAACACTGAAGCTTTCTTT; v_call: TRBV20-1; cdr3_length: 13; d_call: NA; j_call: TRBJ1-1; clone_size: NA
cdr3_aa: CASSFVGLGSYEQYF; cdr3_nt: TGTGCCAGCAGTTTCGTGGGGCTTGGGTCCTACGAGCAGTACTTC; v_call: TRBV12-3/TRBV12-4; cdr3_length: 15; d_call: NA; j_call: TRBJ2-7; clone_size: many
cdr3_aa: CASSQTGQEDYGYTF; cdr3_nt: TGTGCCAGCAGCCAGACGGGACAGGAAGACTATGGCTACACCTTC; v_call: TRBV7-9; cdr3_length: 15; d_call: TRBD1; j_call: TRBJ1-2; clone_size: NA
cdr3_aa: CASSPPPGTSGDQETQYF; cdr3_nt: TGTGCCAGCAGCCCCCCTCCCGGGACTAGCGGGGACCAAGAGACCCAGTACTTC; v_call: TRBV7-2; cdr3_length: 18; d_call: TRBD2; j_call: TRBJ2-5; clone_size: NA
cdr3_aa: CASSLEEGESSPLHF; cdr3_nt: TGTGCCAGCAGCTTGGAAGAAGGGGAAAGCTCACCCCTCCACTTT; v_call: TRBV5-6; cdr3_length: 15; d_call: NA; j_call: TRBJ1-6; clone_size: NA
cdr3_aa: CASSLGQGRTEAFF; cdr3_nt: TGTGCCAGCAGCCTAGGACAGGGCAGGACTGAAGCTTTCTTT; v_call: TRBV7-9; cdr3_length: 14; d_call: TRBD1; j_call: TRBJ1-1; clone_size: many
cdr3_aa: CASSQYLGSTEAFF; cdr3_nt: TGCGCCAGCAGCCAATACTTGGGGTCCACTGAAGCTTTCTTT; v_call: TRBV4-1; cdr3_length: 14; d_call: NA; j_call: TRBJ1-1; clone_size: once
cdr3_aa: CASSPFASRDNEQFF; cdr3_nt: TGTGCCAGCAGCCCCTTTGCTAGCCGGGACAATGAGCAGTTCTTC; v_call: TRBV4-2; cdr3_length: 15; d_call: NA; j_call: TRBJ2-1; clone_size: NA
cdr3_aa: CATRTPSSSYEQYF; cdr3_nt: TGTGCCACTAGGACGCCGAGCAGCTCCTACGAGCAGTACTTC; v_call: TRBV10-3; cdr3_length: 14; d_call: NA; j_call: TRBJ2-7; clone_size: NA
cdr3_aa: CASSQVQGRLDEQFF; cdr3_nt: TGTGCCAGCAGCCAAGTGCAGGGGCGGTTGGATGAGCAGTTCTTC; v_call: TRBV14; cdr3_length: 15; d_call: NA; j_call: TRBJ2-1; clone_size: few
cdr3_aa: CASSLGHRGNTEAFF; cdr3_nt: TGTGCCAGCAGTTTGGGGCACAGGGGAAACACTGAAGCTTTCTTT; v_call: TRBV12-3/TRBV12-4; cdr3_length: 15; d_call: TRBD1; j_call: TRBJ1-1; clone_size: NA
cdr3_aa: CSAPPGQGTSPLHF; cdr3_nt: TGCAGTGCTCCCCCGGGACAGGGTACTTCACCCCTCCACTTT; v_call: TRBV20-1; cdr3_length: 14; d_call: TRBD1; j_call: TRBJ1-6; clone_size: NA
cdr3_aa: CSAPERGSLGELFF; cdr3_nt: TGCAGTGCTCCCGAGCGGGGGAGCCTCGGGGAGCTGTTTTTT; v_call: TRBV20-1; cdr3_length: 14; d_call: TRBD2; j_call: TRBJ2-2; clone_size: NA
cdr3_aa: CSARGTSGGLLQETQYF; cdr3_nt: TGCAGCGCCCGAGGGACTAGCGGGGGGCTACTCCAAGAGACCCAGTACTTC; v_call: TRBV29-1; cdr3_length: 17; d_call: TRBD2; j_call: TRBJ2-5; clone_size: NA
cdr3_aa: CASSAAPVPDTQYF; cdr3_nt: TGTGCCAGCAGCGCGGCCCCAGTCCCAGATACGCAGTATTTT; v_call: TRBV7-9; cdr3_length: 14; d_call: NA; j_call: TRBJ2-3; clone_size: few
cdr3_aa: CATERGAYNEQFF; cdr3_nt: TGTGCCACCGAGCGGGGGGCCTACAATGAGCAGTTCTTC; v_call: TRBV6-1; cdr3_length: 13; d_call: TRBD2; j_call: TRBJ2-1; clone_size: few
cdr3_aa: CASSSSGSATDTQYF; cdr3_nt: TGTGCCAGCTCCTCCTCGGGTAGCGCGACAGATACGCAGTATTTT; v_call: TRBV9; cdr3_length: 15; d_call: NA; j_call: TRBJ2-3; clone_size: large
cdr3_aa: CASSQLAGGPTGELFF; cdr3_nt: TGTGCCAGCAGCCAACTAGCGGGGGGGCCCACCGGGGAGCTGTTTTTT; v_call: TRBV4-2; cdr3_length: 16; d_call: TRBD2; j_call: TRBJ2-2; clone_size: NA
cdr3_aa: CASGPGQGWNTEAFF; cdr3_nt: TGTGCCAGCGGGCCGGGACAGGGCTGGAACACTGAAGCTTTCTTT; v_call: TRBV12-3/TRBV12-4; cdr3_length: 15; d_call: TRBD1; j_call: TRBJ1-1; clone_size: few
cdr3_aa: CASSWGGEVNEQFF; cdr3_nt: TGTGCCAGCAGCTGGGGGGGGGAGGTCAATGAGCAGTTCTTC; v_call: TRBV5-5; cdr3_length: 14; d_call: TRBD2; j_call: TRBJ2-1; clone_size: NA
cdr3_aa: CASSPTTRVRQETQYF; cdr3_nt: TGTGCCAGCTCACCAACGACGAGGGTGCGTCAAGAGACCCAGTACTTC; v_call: TRBV18; cdr3_length: 16; d_call: NA; j_call: TRBJ2-5; clone_size: NA
cdr3_aa: CASSTPDVPSQYF; cdr3_nt: TGTGCCAGCTCAACTCCGGACGTCCCATCGCAGTATTTT; v_call: TRBV18; cdr3_length: 13; d_call: NA; j_call: TRBJ2-3; clone_size: once
cdr3_aa: CASSLGTYNEKLFF; cdr3_nt: TGTGCCAGCAGCCTCGGGACATATAACGAAAAACTGTTTTTT; v_call: TRBV3-1; cdr3_length: 14; d_call: NA; j_call: TRBJ1-4; clone_size: NA
cdr3_aa: CASSAVIGDGLEAFF; cdr3_nt: TGTGCCAGCAGTGCCGTCATCGGGGACGGCCTTGAAGCTTTCTTT; v_call: TRBV6-1; cdr3_length: 15; d_call: NA; j_call: TRBJ1-1; clone_size: NA
cdr3_aa: CASSDGVLPGRFMTQYF; cdr3_nt: TGTGCCAGCAGTGACGGGGTTTTACCGGGGCGGTTTATGACCCAGTACTTC; v_call: TRBV27; cdr3_length: 17; d_call: NA; j_call: TRBJ2-5; clone_size: NA
cdr3_aa: CASRGEAGVGYTF; cdr3_nt: TGTGCCAGCAGGGGAGAGGCAGGGGTCGGCTACACCTTC; v_call: TRBV2; cdr3_length: 13; d_call: NA; j_call: TRBJ1-2; clone_size: NA
cdr3_aa: CASSLSGPWYEQYF; cdr3_nt: TGTGCCAGCAGTCTTTCAGGGCCGTGGTACGAGCAGTACTTC; v_call: TRBV2; cdr3_length: 14; d_call: NA; j_call: TRBJ2-7; clone_size: few
cdr3_aa: CASSSDGGTGYTF; cdr3_nt: TGTGCCAGCAGCTCCGACGGGGGGACTGGCTACACCTTC; v_call: TRBV7-2; cdr3_length: 13; d_call: NA; j_call: TRBJ1-2; clone_size: few
cdr3_aa: CASTQQGVEETQYF; cdr3_nt: TGTGCCAGCACCCAACAGGGGGTTGAGGAGACCCAGTACTTC; v_call: TRBV11-2; cdr3_length: 14; d_call: TRBD1; j_call: TRBJ2-5; clone_size: once
cdr3_aa: CASSLVLQDNQPQHF; cdr3_nt: TGTGCCAGCAGTTTAGTTCTACAGGACAATCAGCCCCAGCATTTT; v_call: TRBV12-3/TRBV12-4; cdr3_length: 15; d_call: NA; j_call: TRBJ1-5; clone_size: many
cdr3_aa: CASSEQGAPREKLFF; cdr3_nt: TGTGCCAGCAGTGAACAGGGGGCGCCCCGTGAAAAACTGTTTTTT; v_call: TRBV12-3/TRBV12-4; cdr3_length: 15; d_call: TRBD1; j_call: TRBJ1-4; clone_size: few
cdr3_aa: CASSRANYGYTF; cdr3_nt: TGTGCCAGCAGCCGCGCTAACTATGGCTACACCTTC; v_call: TRBV12-3/TRBV12-4; cdr3_length: 12; d_call: NA; j_call: TRBJ1-2; clone_size: few
cdr3_aa: CASSASIAGPETDTQYF; cdr3_nt: TGTGCCAGCAGCGCGTCTATAGCGGGGCCCGAGACAGATACGCAGTATTTT; v_call: TRBV5-6; cdr3_length: 17; d_call: TRBD2; j_call: TRBJ2-3; clone_size: NA
cdr3_aa: CASGKGIPHEQYF; cdr3_nt: TGTGCCAGCGGTAAAGGGATCCCCCACGAGCAGTACTTC; v_call: TRBV12-3/TRBV12-4; cdr3_length: 13; d_call: NA; j_call: TRBJ2-7; clone_size: NA
cdr3_aa: CASSNTGALRDSQFF; cdr3_nt: TGCGCCAGCAGTAATACAGGGGCCCTTAGAGATTCGCAGTTCTTC; v_call: TRBV5-1; cdr3_length: 15; d_call: TRBD1; j_call: TRBJ2-1; clone_size: NA
cdr3_aa: CASSRDRGPSYEQYF; cdr3_nt: TGTGCCAGCAGCCGAGACAGGGGGCCTTCCTACGAGCAGTACTTC; v_call: TRBV11-2; cdr3_length: 15; d_call: TRBD1; j_call: TRBJ2-7; clone_size: few
cdr3_aa: CASSQESPGRDTQYF; cdr3_nt: TGCGCCAGCAGCCAAGAATCGCCGGGAAGGGATACGCAGTATTTT; v_call: TRBV4-1; cdr3_length: 15; d_call: NA; j_call: TRBJ2-3; clone_size: NA
cdr3_aa: CASSQGVPGGFTGELFF; cdr3_nt: TGCGCCAGCAGCCAAGGGGTGCCAGGGGGATTTACCGGGGAGCTGTTTTTT; v_call: TRBV4-3; cdr3_length: 17; d_call: TRBD1; j_call: TRBJ2-2; clone_size: NA
cdr3_aa: CASSPPRGEYNEQFF; cdr3_nt: TGTGCCAGCAGTCCTCCCAGGGGAGAATACAATGAGCAGTTCTTC; v_call: TRBV12-3/TRBV12-4; cdr3_length: 15; d_call: NA; j_call: TRBJ2-1; clone_size: few
cdr3_aa: CASSLRGGSGNEQFF; cdr3_nt: TGTGCCAGCAGCTTACGAGGGGGGAGTGGGAATGAGCAGTTCTTC; v_call: TRBV7-6; cdr3_length: 15; d_call: NA; j_call: TRBJ2-1; clone_size: NA
cdr3_aa: CASSLLGAEKLFF; cdr3_nt: TGTGCCAGCAGCTTATTGGGGGCCGAAAAACTGTTTTTT; v_call: TRBV5-5; cdr3_length: 13; d_call: NA; j_call: TRBJ1-4; clone_size: NA
cdr3_aa: CASSDRTSGQQETQYF; cdr3_nt: TGTGCCAGCAGCGACCGGACTAGCGGGCAACAAGAGACCCAGTACTTC; v_call: TRBV11-2; cdr3_length: 16; d_call: TRBD2; j_call: TRBJ2-5; clone_size: NA
cdr3_aa: CASSQGQARPREKLFF; cdr3_nt: TGCGCCAGCAGCCAAGGACAGGCCCGGCCGCGGGAAAAACTGTTTTTT; v_call: TRBV4-3; cdr3_length: 16; d_call: NA; j_call: TRBJ1-4; clone_size: once
cdr3_aa: CASGVLAGSSYNEQFF; cdr3_nt: TGTGCCAGCGGTGTTCTAGCAGGTAGCTCCTACAATGAGCAGTTCTTC; v_call: TRBV12-3/TRBV12-4; cdr3_length: 16; d_call: NA; j_call: TRBJ2-1; clone_size: once